The next 21 T cell receptor beta chains were all read from a single sample in a study of blood T cell repertoires in COVID-19. Using immunoSEQ multiplex PCR, the repertoire was profiled, and TCRdb retains in-frame clones only, with some absent. The sample lists over 200,000 clones; 70% to 85% were seen once. The material sequenced was PBMCs or T cells enriched from blood (not recorded which). The receptor source for this set is a man aged 55 to 69 who had recovered from COVID-19.

The rearrangement joins TRBV6-2 or TRBV6-3 to TRBJ2-7; maybe TRBD2 (6 bases). Per the germline V gene, CDR1 is MNHEY and CDR2 is SVGEGT. The CDR3 totals 15 residues. V lost 0 bases, J lost 2 bases, and 11 bases lay in between. The CDR3 here is CASSYSGGSTYEQYF. The CDR3 DNA sequence: TGTGCCAGCAGTTACTCGGGGGGATCCACCTACGAGCAGTACTTC.

CDR3 bases: TGTGCCAGCAGCCACGAAGAGACCCAGTACTTC. Amino acids: CASSHEETQYF. The J gene is TRBJ2-5, the V gene TRBV3-1 (or the pseudogene TRBV3-2); D is unresolved. The CDR3 is 11 residues long. Deletions cut 3 bases from V and 3 bases from J, with 2 bases between. CDR1 and CDR2 from the germline V gene are LGHDT and YNNKEL (reference sequence).

This clone was counted once. The genes are TRBV19 and TRBJ2-5; TRBD2 aligns across 8 bases. CDR3 length equals 16 residues. The J segment lost 4 bases and the V segment lost 3 bases, leaving 10 bases of the junction unmatched. From germline, CDR1 is LNHDA and CDR2 SQIVND (reference sequence). CDR3 amino acids: CASSILGGGPGETQYF. The CDR3 DNA reads as TGTGCCAGTAGTATTTTAGGCGGGGGGCCGGGAGAGACCCAGTACTTC. The whole variable domain, remainder taken from reference TRBV19 and TRBJ2-5, is DGGITQSPKYLFRKEGQNVTLSCEQNLNHDAMYWYRQDPGQGLRLIYYSQIVNDFQKGDIAEGYSVSREKKESFPLTVTSAQKNPTAFYLCASSILGGGPGETQYFGPGTRLLVL.

The rearrangement joins TRBV11-2 to TRBJ2-2, with D perhaps TRBD1 (5 bases). In germline, CDR1 is SGHAT, CDR2 FQNNGV. The ends were cut back, 5 bases at V and 4 bases at J, with 20 bases in the middle. This CDR3 comprises 17 residues. CDR3 protein: CASSERTAGQGTGELFF. CDR3 coding DNA: TGTGCCAGCAGCGAAAGGACCGCCGGGCAGGGCACCGGGGAGCTGTTTTTT.

This clone has a handful of counts. The chain joins TRBV30 to TRBJ2-3; weak D call: TRBD2 (6 bases). The V gene's germline CDR1 is GTSNPN and CDR2 SVGIG (reference sequence). The CDR3 sequence is 13 residues long. The V and J ends lost 4 bases and 6 bases respectively, with 14 bases between them. CDR3 region: CAWTRTRGDTQYF. Here the CDR3 DNA reads TGTGCCTGGACAAGGACCCGGGGGGATACGCAGTATTTT.

V usage is TRBV7-2 and J usage is TRBJ1-4, with 9 bases identical to TRBD1. Trimming took 1 base from V and 8 from J; bases not matched to a gene: 5. From germline, CDR1 is SGHTA and CDR2 FQGNSA. The CDR3 is made up of 15 amino acids. The CDR3 spells CASSLGGQGDEKLFF. In DNA form, the CDR3 reads TGTGCCAGCAGCTTAGGGGGACAGGGCGACGAAAAACTGTTTTTT.

The chain is built from TRBV5-1 and TRBJ1-2, with 8 bases fitting TRBD1. The CDR3 loop spans 13 amino acids. The junction had 7 bases not matched to a gene; V was cut back by 6 bases and J by 6 bases. Germline loops: CDR1 SGHRS, CDR2 YFSETQ. The CDR3 coding sequence is TGCGCCAGCACCCCTACAGGGGGACATGGCTACACCTTC. Protein: CASTPTGGHGYTF.

V usage is TRBV19 and J usage is TRBJ2-6; 9 positions match TRBD1. The J segment lost 0 bases and the V segment lost 7 bases, leaving 13 bases of the junction unmatched. The CDR3 runs to 19 residues. Germline CDR1 and CDR2: LNHDA and SQIVND (reference sequence). The CDR3 spells CASTPGTGTRFSGANVLTF. The CDR3 nucleotides read TGTGCCAGTACCCCCGGGACAGGGACCCGTTTCTCTGGGGCCAACGTCCTGACTTTC.

Turning to this clone: The conserved phenylalanine or tryptophan is not found at the CDR3 terminus, so this likely reflects a read error. It is unclear where the CDR3 begins or ends on the DNA, so no DNA is shown, and the CDR3 is as TCRdb lists it. V usage is TRBV29-1 and J usage is TRBJ1-1. The CDR3 extends over 11 residues, inclusive of both ends. Germline V gene lookup returns CDR1 SQVTM and CDR2 ANQGSEA. The CDR3 sequence is CRKTGGPSHLI.

The V and J genes are TRBV25-1 and TRBJ2-5; 7 nucleotides align to TRBD2. Germline CDR1 reads MGHDK; CDR2 reads SYGVNS. The CDR3 extends over 14 amino acids. Trimming cost V 3 bases and J 0 bases; bases outside gene matches: 1. The CDR3 sequence: CASSEGGDQETQYF. The CDR3 coding sequence is TGTGCCAGCAGTGAGGGGGGGGACCAAGAGACCCAGTACTTC. The full variable domain, rest sourced from reference TRBV25-1 and TRBJ2-5, is EADIYQTPRYLVIGTGKKITLECSQTMGHDKMYWYQQDPGMELHLIHYSYGVNSTEKGDLSSESTVSRIRTEHFPLTLESARPSHTSQYLCASSEGGDQETQYFGPGTRLLVL.

This chain uses TRBV11-1 with TRBJ2-7; tentative D call: TRBD1 (7 bases). CDR1 is SGHAT and CDR2 is FQDESV in the germline V gene (reference sequence). The V gene lost 5 bases and the J gene lost 4 bases, with 15 bases spanning the gap. The CDR3 is made up of 14 amino acids. The CDR3 nucleotides read TGTGCCAGCAGCAAGGAGGGACAGTTGTACGAGCAGTACTTC. Encoded protein: CASSKEGQLYEQYF.

The V call is TRBV19, the J call TRBJ2-7; no reliable D call. V was shortened by 3 bases and J by 3 bases, with 9 bases between the two germline ends. Germline CDR1 LNHDA, CDR2 SQIVND (reference sequence). The CDR3 has 13 residues. The CDR3 region is CASSIGRYYEQYF. Here the CDR3 DNA reads TGTGCCAGTAGTATCGGCAGGTACTACGAGCAGTACTTC. The entire variable domain, with the rest obtained from reference TRBV19 and TRBJ2-7, is as follows: DGGITQSPKYLFRKEGQNVTLSCEQNLNHDAMYWYRQDPGQGLRLIYYSQIVNDFQKGDIAEGYSVSREKKESFPLTVTSAQKNPTAFYLCASSIGRYYEQYFGPGTRLTVT.

The chain couples TRBV7-2 to TRBJ2-7; 9 bases fit TRBD1. After removal of 4 bases from V and 6 bases from J, the junction contained 7 bases not matched to a gene. This CDR3 is 14 amino acids long. Germline loops: CDR1 SGHTA, CDR2 FQGNSA. The CDR3 sequence is CASSSGQGHGEQYF. The CDR3, as DNA: TGTGCCAGCAGCTCGGGACAGGGACATGGCGAGCAGTACTTC.

In regard to this clone: The same CDR3 also results from other DNA sequences found in this sample. For the CDR3, the DNA is TGTGCCAGTAGTATCTCTGGAGGGAGCAATCAGCCCCAGCATTTT. Its translation is CASSISGGSNQPQHF. V usage is TRBV19 and J usage is TRBJ1-5; D ambiguous. The germline V gene has CDR1 LNHDA and CDR2 SQIVND (reference sequence). The CDR3 runs to 15 residues. V was pared by 3 bases and J by 1 base, with 10 bases between.

The V gene is TRBV13, the J gene TRBJ2-2; 7 bases align to TRBD1. The CDR3 has 16 residues. The germline V gene encodes CDR1 PRHDT and CDR2 FYEKMQ (reference sequence). V lost 1 base to trimming and J lost 1 base; unmatched junction nucleotides: 3. CDR3 DNA: TGTGCCAGCAGCTTAGAGCAGGGGGTGAACACCGGGGAGCTGTTTTTT. Translating it yields CASSLEQGVNTGELFF.

The rearrangement uses TRBV19 and TRBJ1-6; 10 bases are a match to TRBD1. This CDR3 has 17 residues. Germline V gene sequence: CDR1 LNHDA, CDR2 SQIVND (reference sequence). The junction had 8 bases not matched to a gene; V was cut back by 6 bases and J by 3 bases. This chain's CDR3 is CASRPIGQGDYNSPLHF. CDR3 sequence (DNA): TGTGCCAGTAGGCCAATCGGACAGGGGGACTATAATTCACCCCTCCACTTT.

The chain carries TRBV2 and TRBJ2-5; D might be TRBD2 (7 bases). This CDR3 spans 13 amino acids. V was shortened by 10 bases and J by 2 bases, with 14 bases between the two germline ends. Germline CDR1 SNHLY, CDR2 FYNNEI. Written as DNA, the CDR3 is TGTGCCACTCAAGAGGGGGGGCAAGAGACCCAGTACTTC. Its translation: CATQEGGQETQYF.

The rearrangement links TRBV7-9 to TRBJ1-1; no clear D gene. The CDR3 length is 13 residues. The V end lost 3 bases, the J end lost 6 bases, and 11 bases lay between the germline ends. Germline CDR1 reads SEHNR; CDR2 reads FQNEAQ (reference sequence). The CDR3 DNA is TGTGCCAGCAGCTTTCCGTCTTTTTCTGAAGCTTTCTTT. It is translated as CASSFPSFSEAFF.

V and J are TRBV7-9 and TRBJ2-1; D might be TRBD2 (5 bases). V was cut by 1 base and J by 0 bases, with 7 bases left in between. Germline CDR1 is SEHNR and CDR2 is FQNEAQ (reference sequence). The CDR3 totals 15 residues. CDR3 nucleotide sequence: TGTGCCAGCAGCTTAGAAGGGAGCTCCTACAATGAGCAGTTCTTC. Translated, it gives CASSLEGSSYNEQFF.

This chain joins TRBV29-1 and TRBJ1-2; D gene uncertain. Germline V gene sequence: CDR1 SQVTM, CDR2 ANQGSEA. V was clipped by 7 bases and J by 5 bases, with 11 bases between them. The CDR3 spans 11 residues. Here the CDR3 DNA reads TGCAGCGGCACCTCGGGTTATGGCTACACCTTC. Amino acid sequence: CSGTSGYGYTF.

The rearrangement joins TRBV5-5 to TRBJ1-2; D unresolved. Germline assignment: CDR1 SGHKS and CDR2 YYEKEE (reference sequence). V shed 2 bases and J shed 0 bases, with 8 bases lying between them. The CDR3 extends over 14 amino acids. CDR3 DNA sequence: TGTGCCAGCAGCTTCACTGATTCTAACTATGGCTACACCTTC. Translation: CASSFTDSNYGYTF.